The 3 T cell receptor beta chains below all came from one sample that was sequenced in a study of blood T cell repertoires in COVID-19 (dated by TCRdb to about 2020). The library was made by the immunoSEQ multiplex PCR assay. What TCRdb holds here is the immuneACCESS table cut down to in-frame rearrangements. Part of the clones is not present; checked against another copy, under half of the missing clones reflect an unresolved V gene, and the others are unexplained. The sample profile shows around 26,000 clones; roughly 80% of them were found once. Approximately 36% of the sample is held by the ten biggest clonotypes. Source material: peripheral blood. These receptors were taken from a man between 65 and 80 years old with acute or convalescent COVID-19.

The J gene is TRBJ2-7, the V gene TRBV3-1 (or the pseudogene TRBV3-2); 9 nucleotides agree with TRBD2. The CDR3 is 14 amino acids. Trimming cost V 1 base and J 2 bases; bases outside gene matches: 0. Germline V lookup: CDR1 LGHDT, CDR2 YNNKEL (reference sequence). In nucleotides, the CDR3 is TGTGCCAGCAGCCAAGGACTAGCGGCCTACGAGCAGTACTTC. Protein: CASSQGLAAYEQYF.

The chain combines TRBV19 with TRBJ2-7; possible D gene TRBD1, 8 bases. Germline V gives CDR1 LNHDA, CDR2 SQIVND (reference sequence). CDR3 length: 15 residues. V lost 5 bases and J lost 1, with 15 bases in between. The CDR3 loop reads CASSPDRGLSYEQYF. For the CDR3, the DNA is TGTGCCAGTAGTCCCGACAGGGGACTATCCTACGAGCAGTACTTC.

V is TRBV9 and J is TRBJ1-3, with a possible D match to TRBD1 (5 bases). The V gene lost 3 bases and the J gene lost 0 bases, with 13 bases spanning the gap. Germline-derived CDR1 and CDR2 are SGDLS and YYNGEE. There are 16 residues in the CDR3. CDR3 residues: CASSAWDSNSGNTIYF. CDR3 sequence (DNA): TGTGCCAGCAGCGCATGGGACTCAAACTCTGGAAACACCATATATTTT.